The 21 T cell receptor beta chains listed next were all sequenced from one sample in a study of long-term antiretroviral therapy in people with HIV. This was the immunoSEQ v3.0 assay at survey level. Profiling relied on immunoSEQ multiplex PCR, and the TCRdb table lists in-frame clones only, not all of them. This table has roughly 25,000 clones, about four fifths appearing once. Material: unsorted PBMCs, obtained 0.7 years before starting antiretroviral therapy. The receptors derive from a man under 40 with HIV.

The chain combines TRBV29-1 with TRBJ2-7; D assignment may be TRBD1 or TRBD2 (5 bases each). Germline CDR1 is SQVTM and CDR2 is ANQGSEA. The CDR3 covers 13 residues. V shed 3 bases and J shed 3 bases, with 12 bases lying between them. Here the CDR3 reads CSVEVWGFYEQYF. CDR3 in DNA: TGCAGCGTTGAGGTATGGGGGTTCTACGAGCAGTACTTC.

The rearrangement links TRBV13 to TRBJ2-5; no reliable D call. Germline CDR1 PRHDT, CDR2 FYEKMQ (reference sequence). Trimming pared 4 bases from V and 2 bases from J, leaving 8 bases between. The CDR3 has 13 amino acids. CDR3 DNA: TGTGCCAGCAGCTCCCTGGGGCAAGAGACCCAGTACTTC. Encoded protein: CASSSLGQETQYF.

The chain employs TRBV13 and TRBJ2-3; TRBD2 agrees at 7 bases. J lost 2 bases, V lost 5 bases, and 10 bases had no gene match. Per germline, CDR1 PRHDT and CDR2 FYEKMQ (reference sequence). This CDR3 is 16 amino acids long. The CDR3 sequence is CASSPSAGRLTDTQYF. DNA of the CDR3: TGTGCCAGCAGCCCCTCAGCCGGGAGGCTCACAGATACGCAGTATTTT.

This clone has a handful of counts. The J gene is TRBJ2-5, the V gene TRBV7-3; possibly TRBD2 for D (5 bases). The germline CDR1 and CDR2 sequences are SGHTA and FQGTGA. This CDR3 is built from 12 residues. V lost 11 bases and J lost 2, with 12 bases in between. The CDR3 bases are TGTGCCCCTTGTGAGCGGCAAGAGACCCAGTACTTC. This codes for CAPCERQETQYF.

This sequence joins TRBV14 and TRBJ1-2; 7 bases agree with TRBD1. The CDR3 has 15 amino acids. The germline CDR1 and CDR2 sequences are SGHDN and FVKESK. Unmatched junction bases numbered 6, after V lost 1 base and J lost 4 bases. The CDR3 protein is CASSQVPGQAYGYTF. The DNA for the CDR3 is TGTGCCAGCAGCCAAGTGCCCGGACAGGCCTATGGCTACACCTTC. The full variable domain, rest sourced from reference TRBV14 and TRBJ1-2, is EAGVTQFPSHSVIEKGQTVTLRCDPISGHDNLYWYRRVMGKEIKFLLHFVKESKQDESGMPNNRFLAERTGGTYSTLKVQPAELEDSGVYFCASSQVPGQAYGYTFGSGTRLTVV.

The rearrangement joins TRBV18 to TRBJ2-7; 7 bases line up with TRBD2. With 6 bases clipped from V and 2 bases from J, the junction kept 7 bases outside the gene matches. Germline CDR1 and CDR2: KGHSH and LQKENI. This CDR3 contains 14 residues. This CDR3 reads CASSPGTTPYEQYF. The DNA of the CDR3 is TGTGCCAGCTCTCCCGGGACTACCCCCTACGAGCAGTACTTC.

CDR3 bases: TGTGCCAGCAGCAATCAGGGTTCGCGCACCTACGAGCAGTACTTC. It encodes CASSNQGSRTYEQYF. The rearrangement uses TRBV21-1 and TRBJ2-7; the table calls TRBD1, which could not be checked here. TRBV21-1 is given as a pseudogene. The CDR3 is 15 amino acids.

CDR3 sequence: CATSIRTTSSYEQYF. DNA for the CDR3: TGTGCCACCAGCATTCGGACCACAAGCTCCTACGAGCAGTACTTC. This rearrangement joins TRBV15 to TRBJ2-7, with unresolved D. V was shortened by 4 bases and J by 0 bases, with 13 bases between the two germline ends. The CDR3 runs to 15 residues. CDR1 and CDR2 (germline): LNHNV, YYDKDF (reference sequence).

The chain uses TRBV6-1 and TRBJ2-4; D possibly corresponds to TRBD2 (5 bases). From germline, CDR1 is MNHNS and CDR2 SASEGT. The CDR3 totals 16 residues. V lost 3 bases and J lost 0, with 12 bases in between. The CDR3 reads CASSDRPGLAKNIQYF. The CDR3 DNA sequence: TGTGCCAGCAGTGACAGGCCAGGACTAGCCAAAAACATTCAGTACTTC.

This rearrangement joins TRBV19 to TRBJ2-7; TRBD2 matches 7 bases. In germline, CDR1 is LNHDA, CDR2 SQIVND (reference sequence). Trimming removed 3 bases from V and 0 bases from J; junction bases left unmatched: 5. This CDR3 is built from 15 residues. The CDR3 spells CASSIASGLSYEQYF. DNA of the CDR3: TGTGCCAGTAGTATCGCTAGCGGCCTCTCCTACGAGCAGTACTTC. The entire variable domain, with the rest obtained from reference TRBV19 and TRBJ2-7, is as follows: DGGITQSPKYLFRKEGQNVTLSCEQNLNHDAMYWYRQDPGQGLRLIYYSQIVNDFQKGDIAEGYSVSREKKESFPLTVTSAQKNPTAFYLCASSIASGLSYEQYFGPGTRLTVT.

CDR3 sequence (DNA): TGTGCCAGCAGCGTAGCTTCTGGGGCGGGTGAAGCTTTCTTT. Amino acid sequence: CASSVASGAGEAFF. The V gene is TRBV9, the J gene TRBJ1-1; maybe TRBD1 (5 bases). Germline loops: CDR1 SGDLS, CDR2 YYNGEE. Trimming stripped 0 bases from V and 7 bases from J, with 13 bases between. The CDR3 is made up of 14 amino acids.

The chain joins TRBV7-6 to TRBJ2-5; 12 bases line up with TRBD1. The length of the CDR3 is 15 residues. Germline V CDR1 and CDR2: SGHVS, FNYEAQ. Unmatched junction bases numbered 4, after V lost 4 bases and J lost 4 bases. The CDR3 DNA follows: TGTGCCAGCAGCTCCGGGACAGGGGGCGGAGAGACCCAGTACTTC. Translating it yields CASSSGTGGGETQYF. The whole variable domain, remainder taken from reference TRBV7-6 and TRBJ2-5, is GAGVSQSPRYKVTKRGQDVALRCDPISGHVSLYWYRQALGQGPEFLTYFNYEAQQDKSGLPNDRFSAERPEGSISTLTIQRTEQRDSAMYRCASSSGTGGGETQYFGPGTRLLVL.

The J gene is TRBJ1-2, the V gene TRBV27; a weak D match, TRBD1 (5 bases). CDR3 length: 18 residues. Germline CDR1 and CDR2: MNHEY and SMNVEV (reference sequence). Trimming left V 0 bases short and J 0 bases short, with 17 bases between. The CDR3 bases are TGTGCCAGCAGTTTATCGATAAATGGCAGGGCGACTAACTATGGCTACACCTTC. Encoded protein: CASSLSINGRATNYGYTF.

The chain combines TRBV29-1 with TRBJ2-3; 7 bases map to TRBD2. The CDR3 loop spans 14 amino acids. V was pared by 6 bases and J by 1 base, with 7 bases of the junction left unmatched. Per germline, CDR1 SQVTM and CDR2 ANQGSEA. The CDR3 coding sequence is TGCAGCGTGAGGCCTAGCGGAGGCACAGATACGCAGTATTTT. Protein product: CSVRPSGGTDTQYF.

This clone was detected once. This chain's CDR3 is CASSPTGGTEAFF. CDR3 sequence (DNA): TGTGCCAGCAGCCCCACAGGGGGCACTGAAGCTTTCTTT. The chain joins TRBV11-2 to TRBJ1-1, with 8 bases lining up with TRBD1. Trimming at V came to 5 bases and at J to 4 bases, leaving 3 bases not matched to a gene. The CDR3 extends over 13 amino acids. CDR1 is SGHAT and CDR2 is FQNNGV in the germline V gene.

This clone was counted only a few times. The V call is TRBV1, the J call TRBJ2-3; TRBD1 is the table's D call and was not checked against the DNA. TRBV1 is noted as a pseudogene. The CDR3 is made up of 15 amino acids. CDR3 nucleotide sequence: TGCACCAGCAGCCAAGGAACAACGAGCACAGATACGCAGTATTTT. It yields the protein CTSSQGTTSTDTQYF.

The chain employs TRBV27 and TRBJ2-5, with D hard to call. The CDR3 contains 15 residues. V was pared by 8 bases and J by 0 bases, with 16 bases between. The germline CDR1 and CDR2 sequences are MNHEY and SMNVEV (reference sequence). The CDR3 sequence is CASGRPYLDQETQYF. The CDR3 DNA reads TGTGCCAGCGGAAGACCCTACTTGGACCAAGAGACCCAGTACTTC.

This clone was detected once. V is TRBV6-5 and J is TRBJ2-7; TRBD1 matches 9 bases. CDR1 MNHEY and CDR2 SVGAGI come from the germline V gene. This CDR3 comprises 15 residues. V was pared by 5 bases and J by 5 bases, with 10 bases of the junction left unmatched. In DNA form, the CDR3 reads TGTGCCAGCAGTCCCCTGACAGGGGGTGTCAACGAGCAGTACTTC. It encodes CASSPLTGGVNEQYF.

V is TRBV6-1 and J is TRBJ2-7; unclear D gene. This CDR3 contains 14 residues. Germline lookup yields CDR1 MNHNS and CDR2 SASEGT. Trimming cost V 5 bases and J 1 base, with 12 bases left between them. CDR3 region: CASSSVWGSYEQYF. The CDR3 DNA reads TGTGCCAGCAGTTCGGTGTGGGGATCCTACGAGCAGTACTTC.

This clone was observed a few times. CDR3 DNA sequence: TGTGCCAGCAGCACACAACCCCGGACTAGCGGTTATCTTCTCTCCTACGAGCAGTACTTC. Its translation: CASSTQPRTSGYLLSYEQYF. The chain joins TRBV21-1 to TRBJ2-7; TRBD2 reflects the table's D call only, with no check against the DNA. TRBV21-1 is described as a pseudogene. The CDR3 totals 20 residues.

V usage is TRBV28 and J usage is TRBJ2-6, with a weak D call TRBD1 (7 bases). V was shortened by 4 bases and J by 0 bases, with 22 bases between the two germline ends. Germline-derived CDR1 and CDR2 are MDHEN and SYDVKM. This CDR3 is built from 20 residues. CDR3 sequence (DNA): TGTGCCAGCAGTTCCCCGGGGGACAGAGAGTCTTACTCTGGGGCCAACGTCCTGACTTTC. It codes for CASSSPGDRESYSGANVLTF.